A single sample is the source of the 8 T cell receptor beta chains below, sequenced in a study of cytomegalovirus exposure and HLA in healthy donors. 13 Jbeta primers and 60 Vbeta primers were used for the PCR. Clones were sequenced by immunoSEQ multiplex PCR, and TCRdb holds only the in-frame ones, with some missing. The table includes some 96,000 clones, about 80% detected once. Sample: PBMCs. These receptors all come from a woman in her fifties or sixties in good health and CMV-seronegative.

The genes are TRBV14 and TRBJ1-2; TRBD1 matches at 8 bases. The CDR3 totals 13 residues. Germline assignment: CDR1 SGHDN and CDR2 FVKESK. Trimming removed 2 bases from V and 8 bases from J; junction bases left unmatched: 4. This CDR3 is CASSQNRGTGYTF. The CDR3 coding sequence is TGTGCCAGCAGCCAAAACAGGGGGACGGGCTACACCTTC.

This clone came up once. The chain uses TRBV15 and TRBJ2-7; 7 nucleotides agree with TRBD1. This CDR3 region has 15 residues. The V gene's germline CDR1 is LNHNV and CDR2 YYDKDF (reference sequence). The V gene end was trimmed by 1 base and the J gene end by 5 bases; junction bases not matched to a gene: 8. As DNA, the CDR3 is TGTGCCACCAGCAGAGGTGAGGGGGCGCGGAACGAGCAGTACTTC. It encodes CATSRGEGARNEQYF.

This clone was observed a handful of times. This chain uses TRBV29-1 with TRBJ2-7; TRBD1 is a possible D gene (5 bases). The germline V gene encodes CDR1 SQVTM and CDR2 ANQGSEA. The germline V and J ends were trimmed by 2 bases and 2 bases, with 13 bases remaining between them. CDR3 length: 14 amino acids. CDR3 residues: CSVESQGIAYEQYF. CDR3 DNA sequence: TGCAGCGTTGAAAGCCAGGGAATTGCCTACGAGCAGTACTTC.

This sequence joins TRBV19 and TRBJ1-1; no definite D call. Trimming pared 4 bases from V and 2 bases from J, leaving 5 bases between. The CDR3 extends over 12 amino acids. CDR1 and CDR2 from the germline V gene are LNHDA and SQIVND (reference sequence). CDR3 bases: TGTGCCAGTAGTACGGGTAACACTGAAGCTTTCTTT. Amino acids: CASSTGNTEAFF.

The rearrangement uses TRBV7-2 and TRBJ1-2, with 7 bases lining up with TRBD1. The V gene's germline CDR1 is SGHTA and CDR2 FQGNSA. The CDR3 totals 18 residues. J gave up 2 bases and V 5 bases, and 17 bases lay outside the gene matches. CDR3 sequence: CASSPNGPTGTANYGYTF. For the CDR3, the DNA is TGTGCCAGCAGCCCGAACGGGCCGACAGGGACAGCAAACTATGGCTACACCTTC.

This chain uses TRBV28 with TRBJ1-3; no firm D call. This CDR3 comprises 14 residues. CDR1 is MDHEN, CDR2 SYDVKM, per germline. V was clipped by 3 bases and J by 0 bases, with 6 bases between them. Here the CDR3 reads CASSFSGSGNTIYF. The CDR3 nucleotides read TGTGCCAGCAGTTTTTCCGGCTCTGGAAACACCATATATTTT.

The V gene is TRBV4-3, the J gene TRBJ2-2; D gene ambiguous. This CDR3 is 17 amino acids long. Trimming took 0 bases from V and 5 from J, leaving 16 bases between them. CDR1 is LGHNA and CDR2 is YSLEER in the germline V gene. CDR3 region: CASSQDVNILRTGELFF. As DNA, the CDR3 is TGCGCCAGCAGCCAAGATGTTAATATTCTGAGAACCGGGGAGCTGTTTTTT.

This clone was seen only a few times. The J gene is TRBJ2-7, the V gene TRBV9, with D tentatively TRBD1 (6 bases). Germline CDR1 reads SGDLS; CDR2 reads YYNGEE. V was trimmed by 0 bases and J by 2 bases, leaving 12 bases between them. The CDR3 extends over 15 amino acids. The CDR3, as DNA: TGTGCCAGCAGCGTAGAAGGGGGTTTAGCCTACGAGCAGTACTTC. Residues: CASSVEGGLAYEQYF.